Listed below are T cell receptor beta chains from one sample, sequenced in a study of T cell clusters in autoimmune cytopenias. TCRdb re-called the multiplex PCR reads; one entry per CDR3 protein, DNA not given. The sample includes about 5,300 distinct CDR3 sequences. The sample was also reused in another study, on T cell repertoires in aging, cancer and after chemotherapy.

The sequenced material came from peripheral blood. These receptor sequences come from a human donor in good health. The CDR3 runs from the conserved cysteine through the conserved F or W. Rows may omit the clone size; those that give it use once, few, many or a size class.

abundance | j_gene | v_gene | CDR3aa
- | TRBJ2-3 | TRBV5-1 | CASSLDADTQYF
medium-sized | TRBJ2-2 | TRBV30 | CASTLGTGELFF
- | TRBJ2-6 | TRBV6-2/TRBV6-3 | CASSYLSGSGANVLTF
- | TRBJ2-3 | TRBV6-4 | CASSDSEGGPDTQYF
- | TRBJ1-6 | TRBV5-4 | CASSLLRQGATSPLHF
- | TRBJ2-1 | TRBV12-3/TRBV12-4 | CASSLVTGKHEQFF
medium-sized | TRBJ1-6 | TRBV29-1 | CSVEDSSRSLHF
- | TRBJ1-1 | TRBV6-6 | CASSYSGQGVTEAFF
medium-sized | TRBJ2-4 | TRBV29-1 | CSVGGGSRNIQYF
medium-sized | TRBJ2-3 | TRBV12-3/TRBV12-4 | CASNPSGSADTQYF
- | TRBJ1-2 | TRBV5-5 | CASSLEAGVGYGYTF
- | TRBJ2-1 | TRBV29-1 | CSSRRDRAYNEQFF
- | TRBJ2-7 | TRBV7-9 | CASSSRGAGGTYEQYF
- | TRBJ2-1 | TRBV6-4 | CASSDLAGAYNEQFF
- | TRBJ1-2 | TRBV6-5 | CASRGRGLGGYTF
- | TRBJ2-1 | TRBV6-2/TRBV6-3 | CASSRLAGGNEQFF